This entry is about one T cell receptor (beta chain). In the authors' methods: The authors estimated nucleated cell counts from reference gene primer amplification. The repertoire was sequenced with immunoSEQ multiplex PCR; TCRdb's copy has only in-frame clones and lacks some. V, J and clone size were drawn from that table, and D and trimming were deduced from the DNA. Counted here are 90,000 to 120,000 clones, approximately 89% occurring once; the ten biggest clones make up more than 0.85%. The data were taken from a study of blood T cell repertoires in COVID-19. About the study: COVID-19 samples, acute and convalescent, were from the United States, Italy and Spain. PBMCs, B-cell-depleted T cells, or T cells provided the cDNA or gDNA that made up the material.

CDR1 SGHRS and CDR2 YFSETQ come from the germline V gene. V trimming: 4 bases; J trimming: 5 bases; junction bases outside the gene matches: 8. This CDR3 spans 14 amino acids. Specimen: peripheral blood. The J gene is TRBJ2-5, the V gene TRBV5-1, with 7 bases lining up with TRBD1. The sequence derives from a man in his sixties with acute or convalescent COVID-19. The CDR3 region is CASSPVTGLETQYF. CDR3 nucleotide sequence: TGCGCCAGCAGCCCAGTGACAGGGTTGGAGACCCAGTACTTC.